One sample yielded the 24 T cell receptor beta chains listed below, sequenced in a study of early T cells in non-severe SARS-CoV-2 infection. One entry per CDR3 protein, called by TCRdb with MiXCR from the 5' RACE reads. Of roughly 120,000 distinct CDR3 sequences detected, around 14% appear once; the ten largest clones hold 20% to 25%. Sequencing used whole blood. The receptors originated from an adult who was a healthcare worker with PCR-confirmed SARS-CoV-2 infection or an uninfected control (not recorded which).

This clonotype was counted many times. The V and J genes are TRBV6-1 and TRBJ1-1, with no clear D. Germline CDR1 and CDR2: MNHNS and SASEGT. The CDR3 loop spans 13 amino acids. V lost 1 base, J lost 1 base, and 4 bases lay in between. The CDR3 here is CASSEGANTEAFF. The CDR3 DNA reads TGTGCCAGCAGTGAAGGGGCGAACACTGAAGCTTTCTTT.

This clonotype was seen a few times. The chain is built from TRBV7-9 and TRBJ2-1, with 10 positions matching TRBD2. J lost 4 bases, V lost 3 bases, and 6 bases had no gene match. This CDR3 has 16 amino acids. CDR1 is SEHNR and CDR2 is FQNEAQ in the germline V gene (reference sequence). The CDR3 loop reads CASSLAPSGGYNEQFF. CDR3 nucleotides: TGTGCCAGCAGCTTGGCCCCTAGCGGGGGATACAATGAGCAGTTCTTC.

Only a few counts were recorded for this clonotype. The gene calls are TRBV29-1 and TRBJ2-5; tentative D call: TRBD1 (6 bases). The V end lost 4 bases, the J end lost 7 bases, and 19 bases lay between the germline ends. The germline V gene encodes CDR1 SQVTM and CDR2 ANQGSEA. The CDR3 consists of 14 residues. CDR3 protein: CSVVYEGHPGTQYF. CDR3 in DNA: TGCAGCGTTGTCTATGAGGGACACCCAGGGACCCAGTACTTC.

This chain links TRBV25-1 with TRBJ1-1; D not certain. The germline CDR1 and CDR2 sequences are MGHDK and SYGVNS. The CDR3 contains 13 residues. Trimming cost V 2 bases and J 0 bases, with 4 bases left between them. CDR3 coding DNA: TGTGCCAGCAGTGAACCCTTGAACACTGAAGCTTTCTTT. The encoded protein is CASSEPLNTEAFF.

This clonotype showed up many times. CDR3 bases: TGTGCCAGCAGCCAAGAGAACTCCCTAATAGCGGACTCCACAGATACGCAGTATTTT. Its translation: CASSQENSLIADSTDTQYF. The genes are TRBV4-2 and TRBJ2-3, with D tentatively TRBD2 (6 bases). The length of the CDR3 is 19 residues. Trimming cost V 0 bases and J 2 bases, with 21 bases left between them. Germline V gene sequence: CDR1 LGHNA, CDR2 YNFKEQ.

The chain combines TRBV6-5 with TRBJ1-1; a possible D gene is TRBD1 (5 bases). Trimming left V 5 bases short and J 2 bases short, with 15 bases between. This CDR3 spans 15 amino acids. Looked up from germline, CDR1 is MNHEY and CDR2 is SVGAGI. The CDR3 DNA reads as TGTGCCAGCAGTCCTAGGGACCGCGGAAACACTGAAGCTTTCTTT. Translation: CASSPRDRGNTEAFF.

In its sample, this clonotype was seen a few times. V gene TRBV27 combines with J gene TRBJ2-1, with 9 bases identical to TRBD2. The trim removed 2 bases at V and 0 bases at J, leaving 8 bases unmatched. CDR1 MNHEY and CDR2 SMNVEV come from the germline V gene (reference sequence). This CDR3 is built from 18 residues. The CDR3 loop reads CASSLGLAGFPSYNEQFF. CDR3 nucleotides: TGTGCCAGCAGTTTAGGGCTAGCGGGGTTCCCCTCCTACAATGAGCAGTTCTTC.

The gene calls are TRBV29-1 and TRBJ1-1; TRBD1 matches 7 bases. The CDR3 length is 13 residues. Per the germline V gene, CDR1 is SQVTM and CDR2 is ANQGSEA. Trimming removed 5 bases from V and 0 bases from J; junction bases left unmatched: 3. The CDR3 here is CSVRGLMNTEAFF. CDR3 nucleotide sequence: TGCAGCGTTAGGGGGCTTATGAACACTGAAGCTTTCTTT.

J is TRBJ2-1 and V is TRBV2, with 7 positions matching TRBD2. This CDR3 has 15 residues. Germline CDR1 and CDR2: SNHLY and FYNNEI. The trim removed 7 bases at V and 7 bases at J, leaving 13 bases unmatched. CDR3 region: CASIIEAGGRNEQFF. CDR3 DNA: TGTGCCAGCATCATCGAGGCCGGGGGGAGGAATGAGCAGTTCTTC.

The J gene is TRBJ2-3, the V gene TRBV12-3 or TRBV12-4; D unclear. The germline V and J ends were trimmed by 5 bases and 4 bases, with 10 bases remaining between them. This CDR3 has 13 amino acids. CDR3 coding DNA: TGTGCCAGCAGTGGGAAGCTTTCAGATACGCAGTATTTT. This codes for CASSGKLSDTQYF.

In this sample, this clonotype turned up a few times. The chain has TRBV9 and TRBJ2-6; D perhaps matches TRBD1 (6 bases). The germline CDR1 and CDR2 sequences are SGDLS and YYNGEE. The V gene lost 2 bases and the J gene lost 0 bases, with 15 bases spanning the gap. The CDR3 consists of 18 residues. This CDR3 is CASSVRGGAHSGANVLTF. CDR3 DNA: TGTGCCAGCAGCGTCAGGGGTGGGGCACACTCTGGGGCCAACGTCCTGACTTTC.

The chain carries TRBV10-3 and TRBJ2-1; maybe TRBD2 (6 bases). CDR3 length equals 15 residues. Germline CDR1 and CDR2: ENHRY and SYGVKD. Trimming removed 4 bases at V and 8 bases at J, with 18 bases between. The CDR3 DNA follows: TGTGCCATCAGTGCGGGACTCGCGCAAAGGGATGAGCAGTTCTTC. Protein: CAISAGLAQRDEQFF.

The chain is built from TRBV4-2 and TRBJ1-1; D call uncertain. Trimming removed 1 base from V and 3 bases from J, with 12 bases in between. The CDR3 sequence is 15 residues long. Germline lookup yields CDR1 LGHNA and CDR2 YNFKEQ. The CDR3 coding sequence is TGTGCCAGCAGCCAAGTAGGCCGCGGGGACACTGAAGCTTTCTTT. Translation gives CASSQVGRGDTEAFF.

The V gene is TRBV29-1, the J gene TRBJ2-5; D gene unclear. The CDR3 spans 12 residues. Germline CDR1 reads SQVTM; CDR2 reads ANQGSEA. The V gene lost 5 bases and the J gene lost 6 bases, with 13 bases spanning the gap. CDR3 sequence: CSVHLGEKTQYF. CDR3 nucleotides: TGCAGCGTTCATCTAGGAGAAAAGACCCAGTACTTC.

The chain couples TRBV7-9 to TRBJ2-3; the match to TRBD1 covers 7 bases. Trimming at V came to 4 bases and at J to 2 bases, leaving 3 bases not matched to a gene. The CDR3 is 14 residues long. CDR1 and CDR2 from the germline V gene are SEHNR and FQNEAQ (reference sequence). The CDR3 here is CASSSDRLTDTQYF. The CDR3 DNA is TGTGCCAGCAGCTCGGACAGGCTCACAGATACGCAGTATTTT. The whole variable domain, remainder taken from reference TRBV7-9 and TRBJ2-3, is DTGVSQNPRHKITKRGQNVTFRCDPISEHNRLYWYRQTLGQGPEFLTYFQNEAQLEKSRLLSDRFSAERPKGSFSTLEIQRTEQGDSAMYLCASSSDRLTDTQYFGPGTRLTVL.

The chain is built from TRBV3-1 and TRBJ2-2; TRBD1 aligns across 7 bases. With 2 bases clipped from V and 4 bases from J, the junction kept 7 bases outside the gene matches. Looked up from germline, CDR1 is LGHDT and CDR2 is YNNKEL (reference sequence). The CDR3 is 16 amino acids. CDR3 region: CASSQFPSGGTGELFF. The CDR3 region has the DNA TGTGCCAGCAGCCAATTCCCGTCAGGGGGCACCGGGGAGCTGTTTTTT. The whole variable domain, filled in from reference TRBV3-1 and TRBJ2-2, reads DTAVSQTPKYLVTQMGNDKSIKCEQNLGHDTMYWYKQDSKKFLKIMFSYNNKELIINETVPNRFSPKSPDKAHLNLHINSLELGDSAVYFCASSQFPSGGTGELFFGEGSRLTVL.

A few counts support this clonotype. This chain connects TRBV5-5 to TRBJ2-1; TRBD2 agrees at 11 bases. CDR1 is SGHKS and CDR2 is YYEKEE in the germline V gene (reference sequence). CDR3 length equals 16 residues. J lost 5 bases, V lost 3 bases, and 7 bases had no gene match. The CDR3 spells CASSWILLAGDNEQFF. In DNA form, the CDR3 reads TGTGCCAGCAGCTGGATTTTACTAGCGGGGGACAATGAGCAGTTCTTC.

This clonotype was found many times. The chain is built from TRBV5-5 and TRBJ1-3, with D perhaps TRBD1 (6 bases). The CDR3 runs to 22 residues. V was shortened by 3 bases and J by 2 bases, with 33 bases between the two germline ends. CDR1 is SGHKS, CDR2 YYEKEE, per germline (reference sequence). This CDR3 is CASSSPRGDRRPQGTAGNTIYF. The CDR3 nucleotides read TGTGCCAGCAGCTCTCCCCGAGGAGACAGGAGGCCTCAAGGAACGGCTGGAAACACCATATATTTT.

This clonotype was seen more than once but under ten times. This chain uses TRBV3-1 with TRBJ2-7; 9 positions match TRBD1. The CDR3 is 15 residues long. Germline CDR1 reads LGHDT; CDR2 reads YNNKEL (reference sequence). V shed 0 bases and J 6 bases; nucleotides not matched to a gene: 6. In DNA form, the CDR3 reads TGTGCCAGCAGCCAAGATCATGGACAGGGGCGCGAGCAGTACTTC. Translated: CASSQDHGQGREQYF.

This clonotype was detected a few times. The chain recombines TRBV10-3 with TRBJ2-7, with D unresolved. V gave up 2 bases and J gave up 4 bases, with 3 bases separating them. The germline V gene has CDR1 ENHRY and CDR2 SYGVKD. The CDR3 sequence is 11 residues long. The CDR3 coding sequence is TGTGCCATCAGTGAGGGGTACGAGCAGTACTTC. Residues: CAISEGYEQYF.

CDR3 protein: CASSSGGSQETQYF. The CDR3, as DNA: TGTGCCAGCAGCTCCGGGGGGTCCCAAGAGACCCAGTACTTC. This chain uses TRBV7-6 with TRBJ2-5, with TRBD2 identical over 7 bases. The CDR3 is 14 residues long. From germline, CDR1 is SGHVS and CDR2 FNYEAQ. The junction had 3 bases not matched to a gene; V was cut back by 4 bases and J by 1 base.

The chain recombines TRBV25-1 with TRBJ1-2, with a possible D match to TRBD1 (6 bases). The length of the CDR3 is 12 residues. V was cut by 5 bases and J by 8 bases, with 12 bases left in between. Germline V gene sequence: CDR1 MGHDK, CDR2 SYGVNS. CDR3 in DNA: TGTGCCAGCAGTATCCAGGGGAGAGGCTACACCTTC. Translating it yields CASSIQGRGYTF.

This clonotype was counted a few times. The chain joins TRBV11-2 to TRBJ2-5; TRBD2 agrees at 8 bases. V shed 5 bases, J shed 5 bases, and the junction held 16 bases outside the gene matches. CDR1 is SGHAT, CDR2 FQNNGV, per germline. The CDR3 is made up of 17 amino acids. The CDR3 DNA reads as TGTGCCAGCAGCCTACCCCGGGGGGGGCTGTCTACGGAGACCCAGTACTTC. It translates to CASSLPRGGLSTETQYF.

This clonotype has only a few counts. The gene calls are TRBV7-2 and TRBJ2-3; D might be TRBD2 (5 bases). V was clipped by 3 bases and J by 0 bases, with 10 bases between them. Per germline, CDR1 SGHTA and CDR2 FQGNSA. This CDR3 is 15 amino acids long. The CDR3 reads CASSFRGSSTDTQYF. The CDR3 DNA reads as TGTGCCAGCAGCTTTAGAGGGTCTAGCACAGATACGCAGTATTTT.